The source of this TCR beta chain is a study of blood T cells in healthy people across ages. Study-level findings and limits: Compared with aged donors, long-lived donors showed fewer expanded clones, suggesting selection.

The count of this clonotype is one. No antigen is known for it. This CDR3 is built from 16 residues. Trimming pared 6 bases from V and 7 bases from J, leaving 25 bases between. The authors ran a second PCR of roughly 7 to 11 cycles using a sample-barcoded 5' primer and a J-beta primer mix. MiXCR was run by TCRdb on the 5' RACE reads, yielding one entry per CDR3 protein. This sample has around 1,600,000 distinct CDR3 sequences, with roughly 43% found just once. This clonotype was sampled from a woman in her late teens or twenties in good health. The rearrangement joins TRBV12-3 or TRBV12-4 to TRBJ2-7; tentatively, D is TRBD1 (5 bases). The specimen sequenced was blood. CDR3 coding DNA: TGTGCCAGCAGCCCGACGTTAGGGGCCCTATACAATGAGCAGTACTTC. This gives the protein CASSPTLGALYNEQYF.